Listed below are T cell receptor beta chains from one sample, sequenced in a study of blood T cell repertoires in COVID-19. TCRdb keeps only in-frame clones here, not all; method: immunoSEQ multiplex PCR. The sample lists roughly 42,000 clones, around 89% occurring once. Sequenced: peripheral blood. Source of these receptors: a man younger than 40 with active or convalescent COVID-19. Each CDR3 is given with its conserved first and last residue. A D gene is named only where the DNA matches it firmly. Not all rows give a size; the values are once, few, many and, for expanded clones, a class.

NA	NA	TRBV18	TRBJ1-1	CASSPGPDHGSMNTEAFF	TGTGCCAGCTCACCCGGACCGGACCACGGGAGCATGAACACTGAAGCTTTCTTT
large	NA	TRBV29-1	TRBJ2-5	CSGVVSKETQYF	TGCAGCGGAGTTGTGTCAAAAGAGACCCAGTACTTC
NA	TRBD2	TRBV27	TRBJ2-1	CASKFLSSTSGRWFF	TGTGCCAGCAAGTTTCTCTCCTCAACTAGCGGGAGATGGTTCTTC
once	NA	TRBV9	TRBJ1-1	CASSLRQANTEAFF	TGTGCCAGCAGCCTTCGACAGGCGAACACTGAAGCTTTCTTT
NA	TRBD1	TRBV27	TRBJ1-3	CASRRTGQTSGNTIYF	TGTGCCAGCAGACGAACGGGACAGACCTCTGGAAACACCATATATTTT
few	NA	TRBV28	TRBJ2-5	CASSLIGETQYF	TGTGCCAGCAGTTTAATCGGGGAGACCCAGTACTTC
NA	NA	TRBV28	TRBJ1-5	CASSLGGQPQHF	TGTGCCAGCAGTTTAGGAGGCCAGCCCCAGCATTTT
NA	TRBD1	TRBV11-2	TRBJ1-1	CASSLVIGQGRGEAFF	TGTGCCAGCAGCTTAGTAATAGGACAGGGAAGAGGCGAAGCTTTCTTT
NA	NA	TRBV7-9	TRBJ1-1	CASSPRQFENTEAFF	TGTGCCAGCAGCCCGCGACAGTTTGAGAACACTGAAGCTTTCTTT
NA	TRBD1	TRBV7-9	TRBJ1-1	CASTAGTGDLEAFF	TGTGCCAGCACCGCCGGGACAGGAGACCTTGAAGCTTTCTTT
once	TRBD1	TRBV6-6	TRBJ1-5	CASSYWGQGDQPQHF	TGTGCCAGCAGTTACTGGGGACAGGGCGATCAGCCCCAGCATTTT
NA	TRBD2	TRBV7-3	TRBJ2-1	CASSSRTSGSVYEQFF	TGTGCCAGCAGCTCCCGGACTAGCGGGAGTGTATATGAGCAGTTCTTC
NA	TRBD1	TRBV6-4	TRBJ1-5	CASSGRDRGYSNQPQHF	TGTGCCAGCAGTGGTCGGGACAGGGGGTATAGCAATCAGCCCCAGCATTTT
NA	NA	TRBV5-1	TRBJ1-2	CASSTGQYGYTF	TGCGCCAGCAGCACGGGACAATATGGCTACACCTTC
once	NA	TRBV9	TRBJ2-1	CASSVAPRGGSYNEQFF	TGTGCCAGCAGCGTCGCGCCTCGAGGGGGCTCCTACAATGAGCAGTTCTTC
NA	NA	TRBV2	TRBJ2-7	CALGKQGDYGQYF	TGTGCTCTCGGGAAACAGGGGGACTACGGGCAGTACTTC
NA	TRBD1	TRBV6-6	TRBJ2-2	CASSRDRVTGELFF	TGTGCCAGCAGTCGGGACAGGGTCACCGGGGAGCTGTTTTTT
NA	TRBD2	TRBV4-1	TRBJ2-2	CASSQTAGLATGELFF	TGCGCCAGCAGCCAAACCGCTGGACTAGCGACCGGGGAGCTGTTTTTT
NA	NA	TRBV9	TRBJ2-2	CASNNAAPGELFF	TGTGCCAGCAATAACGCAGCGCCCGGGGAGCTGTTTTTT
NA	TRBD2	TRBV3-1/TRBV3-2	TRBJ2-3	CASSQTRGGVTTDTQYF	TGTGCCAGCAGCCAAACCCGGGGGGGCGTGACCACAGATACGCAGTATTTT
NA	TRBD1	TRBV7-2	TRBJ1-6	CASSTGDRPDSPLHF	TGTGCCAGCAGCACTGGGGACAGGCCGGATTCACCCCTCCACTTT
NA	NA	TRBV5-6	TRBJ2-3	CASSMWGVADTQYF	TGTGCCAGCAGCATGTGGGGGGTTGCGGATACGCAGTATTTT
NA	NA	TRBV5-6	TRBJ2-2	CASSYGGSDTGELFF	TGTGCCAGCAGCTACGGAGGGAGCGACACCGGGGAGCTGTTTTTT
NA	TRBD1	TRBV20-1	TRBJ1-1	CSASWDRGRFF	TGCAGTGCTAGCTGGGACAGGGGAAGGTTCTTT
NA	NA	TRBV28	TRBJ1-6	CASSLLPLRAGDSPLHF	TGTGCCAGCAGTTTACTCCCCCTTCGGGCAGGGGATTCACCCCTCCACTTT
NA	NA	TRBV10-2	TRBJ1-5	CASSEFRGTYKHQPQHF	TGCGCCAGCAGTGAGTTCAGGGGAACGTATAAGCATCAGCCCCAGCATTTT
NA	NA	TRBV18	TRBJ1-1	CASSPGRGTEAFF	TGTGCCAGCTCCCCGGGGAGGGGCACTGAAGCTTTCTTT
NA	NA	TRBV11-3	TRBJ2-7	CASSSPGGNGYEQYF	TGTGCCAGCAGCTCCCCCGGGGGTAACGGTTACGAGCAGTACTTC
NA	NA	TRBV2	TRBJ2-1	CASSPWQGGFYNEQFF	TGTGCCAGCAGCCCTTGGCAGGGTGGGTTCTACAATGAGCAGTTCTTC
NA	TRBD2	TRBV4-3	TRBJ2-2	CASSQVGAAGDTGELFF	TGCGCCAGCAGCCAAGTAGGGGCAGCGGGAGACACCGGGGAGCTGTTTTTT
NA	TRBD1	TRBV12-3/TRBV12-4	TRBJ1-2	CASSPRTGSGYTF	TGTGCCAGCAGTCCTCGGACAGGGAGCGGCTACACCTTC
NA	NA	TRBV10-3	TRBJ1-1	CAIRDSHRYGNTEAFF	TGTGCCATCAGAGACTCCCACAGGTATGGTAACACTGAAGCTTTCTTT
few	NA	TRBV7-3	TRBJ2-7	CASSLAGSYEQYF	TGTGCCAGCAGCTTGGCGGGGTCCTACGAGCAGTACTTC
NA	NA	TRBV6-1	TRBJ1-6	CASSEEIARGRNSPLHF	TGTGCCAGCAGTGAAGAAATCGCCAGGGGCCGAAATTCACCCCTCCACTTT
NA	NA	TRBV5-1	TRBJ2-3	CASRQGSTDTQYF	TGCGCCAGCAGACAGGGAAGCACAGATACGCAGTATTTT
NA	TRBD1	TRBV5-6	TRBJ2-5	CASSFGTGLLQAQYF	TGTGCCAGCAGCTTCGGGACAGGGCTACTCCAGGCCCAGTACTTC
NA	TRBD1	TRBV7-6	TRBJ1-6	CASSTDRGRRYSPLHF	TGTGCCAGCAGCACGGACAGGGGGCGTCGTTATTCACCCCTCCACTTT
NA	NA	TRBV6-5	TRBJ2-1	CASNLRFSSYNEQFF	TGTGCCAGCAACCTCAGGTTCAGTTCCTACAATGAGCAGTTCTTC
NA	TRBD1	TRBV5-1	TRBJ1-2	CASSLSTGPYGYTF	TGCGCCAGCAGCTTGTCGACAGGGCCATATGGCTACACCTTC
NA	NA	TRBV7-6	TRBJ2-5	CASSLVAKGYFQETQYF	TGTGCCAGCAGCTTAGTGGCCAAGGGGTATTTTCAAGAGACCCAGTACTTC
NA	TRBD2	TRBV4-3	TRBJ2-2	CASSQASGRHTGELFF	TGCGCCAGCAGCCAAGCTAGCGGGAGGCACACCGGGGAGCTGTTTTTT
NA	TRBD2	TRBV29-1	TRBJ2-3	CSVAPSGSDTQYF	TGCAGCGTTGCGCCTAGCGGGAGTGATACGCAGTATTTT
NA	NA	TRBV5-1	TRBJ2-5	CASSAGGEETQYF	TGCGCCAGCAGCGCCGGGGGAGAAGAGACCCAGTACTTC
NA	NA	TRBV21-1	TRBJ1-1	CASSKSLDRMNTEAFF	TGTGCCAGCAGCAAATCTCTGGACAGAATGAACACTGAAGCTTTCTTT
NA	TRBD2	TRBV11-2	TRBJ2-3	CASRMGGVADTQYF	TGTGCCAGCAGGATGGGGGGGGTGGCGGATACGCAGTATTTT